This T cell receptor beta chain was sequenced for a study of blood T cell repertoires in COVID-19. About the research overall: T cells, B-cell-depleted T cells, or PBMCs supplied cDNA or gDNA.

The ends were cut back, 7 bases at V and 1 base at J, with 11 bases in the middle. The CDR3 runs 15 residues. Germline V lookup: CDR1 LNHDA, CDR2 SQIVND (reference sequence). As processed by the authors: Nucleated cell number was recorded as an estimate derived from reference gene primer amplification. The repertoire was sequenced with immunoSEQ multiplex PCR; TCRdb's copy has only in-frame clones and lacks some. V, J and clone size are those of that table, while D and trimming were read from the DNA. Counted here are 150,000 to 200,000 clones, 80% to 90% occurring once; the ten biggest clones make up 15% to 20%.

This receptor was obtained from a woman in her seventies who had recovered from COVID-19. The sequenced material came from peripheral blood. The chain combines TRBV19 with TRBJ2-6; tentatively, D is TRBD1 (5 bases). The CDR3 sequence is CASTVGLSGANVLTF. The CDR3 DNA reads as TGTGCCAGTACCGTGGGGCTTTCTGGGGCCAACGTCCTGACTTTC.